This TCR beta chain stems from a study of shared T cell receptors in the human thymus. Method: immunoSEQ multiplex PCR; TCRdb's copy keeps in-frame clones and lacks some. The data contain hundreds of thousands of clones, more than 70% of them singletons. The data were also submitted as part of a second study, on human thymus T cells.

Sequenced input: thymocytes. The receptor comes from a boy in the first two years of life with a congenital heart defect.

CDR3 amino acids: CASSIARGRAKEKLFF. The CDR3, as DNA: TGTGCCAGTAGTATAGCCCGGGGTCGAGCGAAAGAAAAACTGTTTTTT. The rearrangement links TRBV19 to TRBJ1-4; D not resolved. Trimming removed 1 base at V and 8 bases at J, with 17 bases between. Looked up from germline, CDR1 is LNHDA and CDR2 is SQIVND (reference sequence). CDR3 size: 16 residues.